This T cell receptor (beta chain) originates from a study of T cells in Graves' hyperthyroidism and ophthalmopathy. Study results and caveats: Ophthalmopathy, which appeared later, was predicted by the model a median around 6.9 months before onset.

The J segment lost 4 bases and the V segment lost 6 bases, leaving 6 bases of the junction unmatched. The CDR3 covers 14 residues. Germline V lookup: CDR1 MRHNA, CDR2 SNTAGT. Template material for amplifying TCR beta CDR3 regions consisted of RNA transcripts. Researchers ran a first-round RT-PCR on the TCR CDR3 using the HTBI primer set. TCRdb re-analysed the multiplex PCR reads in MiXCR, keeping a single row per CDR3 protein. The sample shows some 700,000 distinct CDR3 sequences, 15% to 20% of them seen only once. Comment on this clonotype: Antigen specificity is unknown.

Patients aged 18 to 65 had newly diagnosed hyperthyroidism that had lasted under 2 months. Uncontrolled infection, other autoimmune disease, pregnancy or lactation excluded patients. The TCR was taken from a man aged 50-60 years with Graves' hyperthyroidism. The sample consisted of blood. V is TRBV6-4 and J is TRBJ1-1; 9 nucleotides match TRBD1. The CDR3 loop reads CASRQQGASTEAFF. CDR3 nucleotide sequence: TGTGCCAGCAGACAACAGGGGGCGAGCACTGAAGCTTTCTTT.